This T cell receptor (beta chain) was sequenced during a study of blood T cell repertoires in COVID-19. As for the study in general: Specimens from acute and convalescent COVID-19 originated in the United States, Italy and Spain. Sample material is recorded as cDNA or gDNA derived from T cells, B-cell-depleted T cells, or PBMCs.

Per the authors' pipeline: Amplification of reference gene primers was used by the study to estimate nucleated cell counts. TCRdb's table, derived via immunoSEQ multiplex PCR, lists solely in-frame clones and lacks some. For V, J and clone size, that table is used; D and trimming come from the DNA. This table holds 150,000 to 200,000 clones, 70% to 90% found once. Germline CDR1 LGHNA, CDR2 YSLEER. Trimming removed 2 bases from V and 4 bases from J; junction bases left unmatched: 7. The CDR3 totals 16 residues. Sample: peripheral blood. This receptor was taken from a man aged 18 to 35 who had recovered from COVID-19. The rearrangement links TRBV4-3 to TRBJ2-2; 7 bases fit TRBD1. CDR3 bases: TGCGCCAGCAGCCAACCAGGGAACAGGGGCACCGGGGAGCTGTTTTTT. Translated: CASSQPGNRGTGELFF.